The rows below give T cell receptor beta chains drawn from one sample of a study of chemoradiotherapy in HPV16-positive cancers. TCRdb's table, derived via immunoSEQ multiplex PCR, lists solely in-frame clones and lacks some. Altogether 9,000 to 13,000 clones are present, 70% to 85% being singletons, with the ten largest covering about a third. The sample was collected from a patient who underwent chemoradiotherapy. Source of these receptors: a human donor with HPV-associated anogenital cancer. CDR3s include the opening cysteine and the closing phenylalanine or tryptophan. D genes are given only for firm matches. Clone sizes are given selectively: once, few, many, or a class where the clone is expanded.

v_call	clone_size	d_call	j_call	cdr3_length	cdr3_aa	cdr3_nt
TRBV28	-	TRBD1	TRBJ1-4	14	CASSFGTDNEKLFF	TGTGCCAGCAGTTTCGGGACAGATAATGAAAAACTGTTTTTT
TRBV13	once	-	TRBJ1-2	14	CASSDSRRLYGYTF	TGTGCCAGCTCAGACAGTCGTAGACTCTATGGCTACACCTTC
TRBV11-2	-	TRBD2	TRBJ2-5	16	CASSLRGLAGSETQYF	TGTGCCAGCAGCTTAAGGGGACTAGCGGGGTCAGAGACCCAGTACTTC
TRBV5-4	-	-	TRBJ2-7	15	CASSPRGGTPYEQYF	TGTGCCAGCAGCCCTAGGGGGGGGACCCCCTACGAGCAGTACTTC
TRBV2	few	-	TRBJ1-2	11	CASHSNYGYTF	TGTGCCAGCCACTCAAACTATGGCTACACCTTC
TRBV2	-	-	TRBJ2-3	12	CASSESEIAQYF	TGTGCCAGCAGTGAGTCTGAGATAGCGCAGTATTTT
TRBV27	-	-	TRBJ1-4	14	CASSLRREGEKLFF	TGTGCCAGCAGTTTACGCAGGGAAGGTGAAAAACTGTTTTTT
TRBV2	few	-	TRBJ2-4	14	CASSYNSEGYIQYF	TGTGCCAGCAGTTACAACTCGGAGGGTTACATTCAGTACTTC
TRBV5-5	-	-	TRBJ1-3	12	CASSLQGNTIYF	TGTGCCAGCAGTCTGCAAGGAAACACCATATATTTT
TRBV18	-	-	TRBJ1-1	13	CASSPQKLTEAFF	TGTGCCAGCTCACCACAAAAGCTCACTGAAGCTTTCTTT
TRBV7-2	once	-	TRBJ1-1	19	CASSLVVGSSAGAGTEAFF	TGTGCCAGCAGCTTAGTCGTCGGCTCCTCCGCCGGGGCTGGGACTGAAGCTTTCTTT
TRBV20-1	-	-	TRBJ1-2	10	CSARGYGYTF	TGCAGTGCTAGGGGTTATGGCTACACCTTC
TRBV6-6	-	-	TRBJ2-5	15	CASSYRGYRSETQYF	TGTGCCAGCAGTTACAGGGGGTACAGATCGGAGACCCAGTACTTC
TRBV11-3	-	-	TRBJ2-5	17	CASSLGTGAFGGETQYF	TGTGCCAGCAGCTTAGGAACGGGAGCATTTGGCGGAGAGACCCAGTACTTC
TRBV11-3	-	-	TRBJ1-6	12	CASSLGGSPLHF	TGTGCCAGCAGCCTGGGGGGTTCACCCCTCCACTTT
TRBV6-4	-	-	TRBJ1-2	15	CASSDSTTGSAGYTF	TGTGCCAGCAGTGACTCAACCACAGGGTCGGCTGGCTACACCTTC
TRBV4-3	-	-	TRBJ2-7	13	CASSQDSGREQYF	TGCGCCAGCAGCCAAGATTCGGGGCGAGAGCAGTACTTC
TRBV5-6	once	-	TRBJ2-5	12	CASSLGPETQYF	TGTGCCAGCAGCTTGGGTCCGGAGACCCAGTACTTC
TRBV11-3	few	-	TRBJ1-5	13	CASSFTRDQPQHF	TGTGCCAGCAGCTTTACGAGGGATCAGCCCCAGCATTTT
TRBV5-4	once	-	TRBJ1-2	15	CASSFPWTDIDGYTF	TGTGCCAGCAGCTTTCCTTGGACTGATATTGATGGCTACACCTTC
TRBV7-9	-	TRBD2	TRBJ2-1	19	CASSYFSTSGRAVYNEQFF	TGTGCCAGCAGCTACTTTTCGACTAGCGGGAGGGCCGTTTACAATGAGCAGTTCTTC
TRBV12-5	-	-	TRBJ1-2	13	CASGRTELYGYTF	TGTGCTAGTGGAAGGACAGAGCTCTATGGCTACACCTTC
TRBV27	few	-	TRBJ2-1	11	CARRDTNEQFF	TGTGCCAGACGGGACACCAATGAGCAGTTCTTC
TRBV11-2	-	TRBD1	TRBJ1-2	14	CASRSDRGNYGYTF	TGTGCCAGCAGATCTGACAGGGGTAACTATGGCTACACCTTC
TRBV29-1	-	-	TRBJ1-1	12	CSAGVMNTEAFF	TGCAGCGCGGGAGTAATGAACACTGAAGCTTTCTTT
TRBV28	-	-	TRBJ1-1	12	CASRAVNTEAFF	TGTGCCAGCCGGGCCGTGAACACTGAAGCTTTCTTT
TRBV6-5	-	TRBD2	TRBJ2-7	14	CASRTSGRYDEQYF	TGTGCCAGCAGAACAAGCGGGAGGTACGACGAGCAGTACTTC
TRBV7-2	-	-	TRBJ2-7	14	CASSLTPAIYEQYF	TGTGCCAGCAGCTTAACCCCAGCGATCTACGAGCAGTACTTC
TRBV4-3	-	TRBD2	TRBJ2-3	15	CASSQERRGTDTQYF	TGCGCCAGCAGCCAAGAACGGCGGGGGACAGATACGCAGTATTTT
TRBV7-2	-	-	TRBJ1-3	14	CASSSQGSGNTIYF	TGTGCCAGCAGCTCCCAGGGTTCTGGAAACACCATATATTTT
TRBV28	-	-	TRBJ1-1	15	CASSLYQIPNTEAFF	TGTGCCAGCAGTCTATACCAGATCCCGAACACTGAAGCTTTCTTT
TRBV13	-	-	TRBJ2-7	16	CASSPPLSENSYEQYF	TGTGCCAGCAGCCCCCCCCTTTCGGAGAACTCCTACGAGCAGTACTTC
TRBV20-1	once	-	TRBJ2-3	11	CSATDPLAQYF	TGCAGTGCTACGGACCCGCTTGCGCAGTATTTT
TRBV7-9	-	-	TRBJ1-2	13	CASSLFENYGYTF	TGTGCCAGCAGCTTATTCGAGAACTATGGCTACACCTTC
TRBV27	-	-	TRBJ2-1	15	CASSLTTGVEGEQFF	TGTGCCAGCAGTTTAACAACAGGGGTGGAGGGTGAGCAGTTCTTC
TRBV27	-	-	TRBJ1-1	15	CASSRNRERIAEAFF	TGTGCCAGCAGTCGGAACAGGGAACGTATCGCTGAAGCTTTCTTT
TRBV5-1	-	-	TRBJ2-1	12	CASSSRQEEQFF	TGCGCCAGCAGCTCCAGACAGGAAGAGCAGTTCTTC